This T cell receptor (beta chain) is drawn from a study of T cell responses to AZD1222 COVID-19 vaccine. Here immunoSEQ multiplex PCR was the method, and the copy in TCRdb shows in-frame clones only, minus some. Among 150,000 to 200,000 clones listed, approximately 90% were seen once. The CDR3 loop spans 15 amino acids. V lost 1 base, J lost 0 bases, and 9 bases lay in between. The V gene's germline CDR1 is SGHDN and CDR2 FVKESK. The clonotype originates from an adult in good health. The sequencing used peripheral blood, collected on day 0 of AZD1222 vaccination. This sequence joins TRBV14 and TRBJ1-1, with TRBD1 as a possible D gene (5 bases). CDR3 nucleotides: TGTGCCAGCAGCCAAGGGGCAGGGCTGAACACTGAAGCTTTCTTT. It specifies CASSQGAGLNTEAFF. The full variable domain, in which reference TRBV14 and TRBJ1-1 provide the parts outside the CDR3, is EAGVTQFPSHSVIEKGQTVTLRCDPISGHDNLYWYRRVMGKEIKFLLHFVKESKQDESGMPNNRFLAERTGGTYSTLKVQPAELEDSGVYFCASSQGAGLNTEAFFGQGTRLTVV.